This paragraph reports one T cell receptor (beta chain). The antigen remains undetermined. Survey-level immunoSEQ v3.0 assays were run. Sequencing aimed at roughly 40,000-55,000 T-cell genomes per sample. Sequencing was performed with immunoSEQ multiplex PCR; in TCRdb, only in-frame clones are kept and a portion is missing. Here the sample spans 15,000 to 20,000 clones, around 82% being singletons. This sample was included in a study of long-term antiretroviral therapy in people with HIV. General study results and limits: Pre-ART expanded TRB clones stayed dominant throughout, though often decreasing after ART. Researchers lacked any data on ART adherence, viral resistance or therapy changes.

Unmatched junction bases numbered 4, after V lost 0 bases and J lost 5 bases. The germline V gene encodes CDR1 MNHEY and CDR2 SVGAGI. The CDR3 covers 15 residues. Until DNA extraction, the samples held between about 1-10 million cryopreserved PBMC. The chain uses TRBV6-5 and TRBJ1-5; 7 bases are a match to TRBD1. The specimen was unsorted PBMCs, collected 0.1 years before starting antiretroviral therapy. This sequence originates from a man aged 18 to 35 with HIV. The CDR3 DNA reads as TGTGCCAGCAGTTACTCTTGGCAGGGGGATCAGCCCCAGCATTTT. Its translation: CASSYSWQGDQPQHF.